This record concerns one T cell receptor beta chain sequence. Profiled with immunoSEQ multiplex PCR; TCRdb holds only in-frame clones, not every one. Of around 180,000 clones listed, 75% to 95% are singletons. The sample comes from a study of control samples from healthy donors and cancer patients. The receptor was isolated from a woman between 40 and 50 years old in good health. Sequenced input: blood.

CDR3 loop: CAGGGLGSYNSPLHF. CDR3 sequence (DNA): TGTGCCGGCGGGGGGCTCGGCTCCTATAATTCACCCCTCCACTTT. The genes are TRBV2 and TRBJ1-6; tentatively, D is TRBD1 (6 bases). Trimming took off 11 bases at V and 0 bases at J, with 14 bases between the two ends. Germline CDR1 reads SNHLY; CDR2 reads FYNNEI. The CDR3 consists of 15 residues.